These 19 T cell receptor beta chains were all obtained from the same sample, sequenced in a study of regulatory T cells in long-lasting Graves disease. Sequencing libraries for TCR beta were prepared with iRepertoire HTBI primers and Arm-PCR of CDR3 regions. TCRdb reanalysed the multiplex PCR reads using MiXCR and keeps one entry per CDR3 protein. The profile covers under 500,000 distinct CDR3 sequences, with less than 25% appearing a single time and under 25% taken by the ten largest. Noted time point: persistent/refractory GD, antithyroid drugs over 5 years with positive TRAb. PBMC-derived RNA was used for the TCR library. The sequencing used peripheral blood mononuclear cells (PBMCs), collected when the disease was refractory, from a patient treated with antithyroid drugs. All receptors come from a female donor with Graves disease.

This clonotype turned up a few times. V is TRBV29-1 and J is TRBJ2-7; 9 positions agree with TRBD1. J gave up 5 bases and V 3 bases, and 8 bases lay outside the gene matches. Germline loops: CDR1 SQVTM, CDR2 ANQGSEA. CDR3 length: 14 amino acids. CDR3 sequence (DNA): TGCAGCGTTGACTCCGGGACAGGGCCAAACGAGCAGTACTTC. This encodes CSVDSGTGPNEQYF.

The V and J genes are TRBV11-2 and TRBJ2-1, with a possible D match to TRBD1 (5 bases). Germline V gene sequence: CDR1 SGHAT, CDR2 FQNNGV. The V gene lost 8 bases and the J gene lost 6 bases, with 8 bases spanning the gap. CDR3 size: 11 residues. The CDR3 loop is CASLRGNEQFF. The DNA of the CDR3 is TGTGCCAGCCTAAGGGGCAATGAGCAGTTCTTC. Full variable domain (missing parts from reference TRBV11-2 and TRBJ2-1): EAGVAQSPRYKIIEKRQSVAFWCNPISGHATLYWYQQILGQGPKLLIQFQNNGVVDDSQLPKDRFSAERLKGVDSTLKIQPAKLEDSAVYLCASLRGNEQFFGPGTRLTVL.

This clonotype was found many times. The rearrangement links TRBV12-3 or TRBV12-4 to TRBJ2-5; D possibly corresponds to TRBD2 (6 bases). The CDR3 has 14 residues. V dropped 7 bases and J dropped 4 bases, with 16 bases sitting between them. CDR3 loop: CASNFGRSGETQYF. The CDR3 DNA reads TGTGCCAGCAATTTCGGGAGATCGGGAGAGACCCAGTACTTC.

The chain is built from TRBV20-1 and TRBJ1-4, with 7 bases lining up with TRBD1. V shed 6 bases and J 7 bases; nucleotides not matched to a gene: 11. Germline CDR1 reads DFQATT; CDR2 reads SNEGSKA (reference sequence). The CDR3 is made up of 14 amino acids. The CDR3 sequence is CSAQKGTVTEKLFF. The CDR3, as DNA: TGCAGTGCCCAAAAAGGGACAGTAACTGAAAAACTGTTTTTT.

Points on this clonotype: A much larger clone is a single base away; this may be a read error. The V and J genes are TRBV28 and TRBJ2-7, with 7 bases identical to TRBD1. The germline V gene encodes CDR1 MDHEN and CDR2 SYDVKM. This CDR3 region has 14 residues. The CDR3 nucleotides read TGTGCCAGCAGTTCCCGACAGGGTCGAGCCGAGCGGTACTTC. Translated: CASSSRQGRAERYF.

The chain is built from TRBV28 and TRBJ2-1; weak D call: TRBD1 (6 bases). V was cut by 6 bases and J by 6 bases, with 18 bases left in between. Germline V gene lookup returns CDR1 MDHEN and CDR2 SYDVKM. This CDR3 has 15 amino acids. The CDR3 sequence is CASSLTRGLVNEQFF. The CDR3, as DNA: TGTGCCAGCAGCCTAACTAGGGGGTTGGTCAATGAGCAGTTCTTC.

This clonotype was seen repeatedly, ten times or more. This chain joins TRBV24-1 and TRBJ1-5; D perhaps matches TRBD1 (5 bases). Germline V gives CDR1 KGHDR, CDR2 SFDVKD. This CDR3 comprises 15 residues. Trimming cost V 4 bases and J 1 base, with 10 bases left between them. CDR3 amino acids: CATSDGSGSNQPQHF. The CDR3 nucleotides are TGTGCCACCAGTGACGGATCAGGGAGCAATCAGCCCCAGCATTTT.

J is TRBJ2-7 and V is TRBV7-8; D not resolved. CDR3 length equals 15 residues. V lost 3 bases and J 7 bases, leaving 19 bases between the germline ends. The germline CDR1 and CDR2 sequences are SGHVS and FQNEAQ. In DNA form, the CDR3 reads TGTGCCAGCAGCTTTCTAACGGGTTCGGTGGGTGAGCAGTACTTC. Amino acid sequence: CASSFLTGSVGEQYF.

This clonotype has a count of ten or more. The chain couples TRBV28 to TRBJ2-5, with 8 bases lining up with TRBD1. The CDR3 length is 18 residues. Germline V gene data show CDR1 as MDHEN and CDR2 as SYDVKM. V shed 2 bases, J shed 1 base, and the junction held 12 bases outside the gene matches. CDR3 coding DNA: TGTGCCAGCAGTTTAGGGTCGGGGCAGGGGGCTGGCCAAGAGACCCAGTACTTC. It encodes CASSLGSGQGAGQETQYF. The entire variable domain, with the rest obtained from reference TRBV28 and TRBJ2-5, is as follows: DVKVTQSSRYLVKRTGEKVFLECVQDMDHENMFWYRQDPGLGLRLIYFSYDVKMKEKGDIPEGYSVSREKKERFSLILESASTNQTSMYLCASSLGSGQGAGQETQYFGPGTRLLVL.

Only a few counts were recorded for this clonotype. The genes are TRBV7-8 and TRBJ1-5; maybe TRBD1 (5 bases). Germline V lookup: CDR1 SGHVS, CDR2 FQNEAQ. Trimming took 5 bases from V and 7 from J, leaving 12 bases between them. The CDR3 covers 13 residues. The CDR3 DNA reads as TGTGCCAGCAGCCCGACAGTAAGGCAGCCCCAGCATTTT. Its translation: CASSPTVRQPQHF. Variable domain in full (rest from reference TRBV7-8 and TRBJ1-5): GAGVSQSPRYKVAKRGQDVALRCDPISGHVSLFWYQQALGQGPEFLTYFQNEAQLDKSGLPSDRFFAERPEGSVSTLKIQRTQQEDSAVYLCASSPTVRQPQHFGDGTRLSIL.

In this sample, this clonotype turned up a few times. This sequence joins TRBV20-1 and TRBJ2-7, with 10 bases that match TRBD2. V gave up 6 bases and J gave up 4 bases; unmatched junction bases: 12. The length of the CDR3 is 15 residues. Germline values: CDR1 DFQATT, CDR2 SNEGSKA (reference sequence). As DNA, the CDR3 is TGCAGTGCCCCCCTGGGGCTAGCGGGAGCGTACGAGCAGTACTTC. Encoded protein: CSAPLGLAGAYEQYF.

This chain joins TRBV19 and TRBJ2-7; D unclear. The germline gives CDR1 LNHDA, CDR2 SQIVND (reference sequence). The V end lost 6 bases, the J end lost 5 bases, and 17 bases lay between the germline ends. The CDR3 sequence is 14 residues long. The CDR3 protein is CASRPTTLRDEQYF. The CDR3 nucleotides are TGTGCCAGTAGACCGACAACCTTACGGGACGAGCAGTACTTC.

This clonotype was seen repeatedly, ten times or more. The CDR3 DNA is TGTGCCAGCAGTTTGAAGATAGCGGGAGGGGGAGAGACCCAGTACTTC. It translates to CASSLKIAGGGETQYF. The chain has TRBV12-3 or TRBV12-4 and TRBJ2-5; 11 bases line up with TRBD2. J gave up 4 bases and V 3 bases, and 7 bases lay outside the gene matches. The CDR3 contains 16 residues.

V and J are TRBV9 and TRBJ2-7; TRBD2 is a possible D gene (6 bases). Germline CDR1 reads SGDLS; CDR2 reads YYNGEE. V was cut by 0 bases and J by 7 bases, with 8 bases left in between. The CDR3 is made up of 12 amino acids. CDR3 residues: CASSVVGGEQYF. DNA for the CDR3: TGTGCCAGCAGCGTAGTTGGGGGGGAGCAGTACTTC.

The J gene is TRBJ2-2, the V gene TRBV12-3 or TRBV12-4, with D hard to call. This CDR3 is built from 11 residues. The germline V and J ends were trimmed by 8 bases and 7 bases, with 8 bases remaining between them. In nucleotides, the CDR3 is TGTGCCAGCTCTTACGGCGGGGAGCTGTTTTTT. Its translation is CASSYGGELFF.

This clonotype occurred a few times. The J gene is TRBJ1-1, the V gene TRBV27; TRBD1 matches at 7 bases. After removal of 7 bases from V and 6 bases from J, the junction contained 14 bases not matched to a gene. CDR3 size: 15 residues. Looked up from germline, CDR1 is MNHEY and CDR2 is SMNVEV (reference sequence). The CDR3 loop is CASKSKTRGGAEAFF. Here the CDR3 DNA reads TGTGCCAGCAAGTCGAAGACCAGGGGGGGGGCTGAAGCTTTCTTT.

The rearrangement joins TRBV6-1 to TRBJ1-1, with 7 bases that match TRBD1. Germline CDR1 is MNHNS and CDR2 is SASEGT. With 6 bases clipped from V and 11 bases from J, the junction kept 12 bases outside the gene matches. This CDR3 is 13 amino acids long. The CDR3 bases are TGTGCCAGCAGGGGAACCCACACAGGGGATGCTTTCTTT. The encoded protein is CASRGTHTGDAFF.

CDR3 sequence: CASHGGNGREQYF. The CDR3 DNA follows: TGTGCCAGTCATGGGGGGAACGGGAGGGAGCAGTACTTC. The chain has TRBV27 and TRBJ2-7, with TRBD2 matching 7 bases. V shed 9 bases, J shed 7 bases, and the junction held 12 bases outside the gene matches. There are 13 residues in the CDR3. Germline V gene lookup returns CDR1 MNHEY and CDR2 SMNVEV (reference sequence).

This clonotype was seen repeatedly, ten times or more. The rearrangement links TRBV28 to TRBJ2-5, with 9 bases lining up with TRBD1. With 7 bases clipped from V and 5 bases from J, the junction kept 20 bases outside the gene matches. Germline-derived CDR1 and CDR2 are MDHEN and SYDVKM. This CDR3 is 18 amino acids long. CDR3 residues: CASNFNPAGTGTRETQYF. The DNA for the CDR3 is TGTGCCAGCAATTTCAACCCAGCGGGGACAGGGACGCGGGAGACCCAGTACTTC.